This TCR beta chain was observed in a study of cytomegalovirus exposure and HLA in healthy donors. Study-wide context: From around 180 million T cells, an earlier analysis saw 117 million unique TCR beta sequences.

The CDR3 runs 12 residues. CDR1 is SQVTM and CDR2 is ANQGSEA in the germline V gene. The PCR used 60 Vbeta and 13 Jbeta primers. In the authors' workflow: There were around 80 million unique TCR beta chains by a later count, and some 12 million of them were shared. Measured with immunoSEQ multiplex PCR; TCRdb has only the in-frame clones, and not every one. V and J calls and clone size are copied from that table; D and trimming were computed from the DNA. This sample carries under 150,000 clones, 70% to 80% of them seen once, and the ten largest clones take 1.8%. Of note for this clone: As yet, its antigen is unknown. Compared with germline, one end of the junction differs, possibly owing to a read error.

Study-wide results and caveats: A later analysis linked a missense DCLRE1C variant to TCR beta V- and J-gene trimming. According to reports, the classifier identified cytomegalovirus status with high specificity and sensitivity.

The receptor's source is a woman aged 45-60 years in good health and CMV-seronegative. What was sequenced was PBMCs. This sequence joins TRBV29-1 and TRBJ1-2; no definite D call. The CDR3 protein is CSVVADNYGCTF. CDR3 bases: TGCAGCGTTGTGGCGGATAACTATGGCTGCACCTTC.